A selection of T cell receptor beta chains follows, all from one sample in a study of cytomegalovirus exposure and HLA in healthy donors. Clones were read by immunoSEQ multiplex PCR, and TCRdb kept only the in-frame ones, dropping some. Its table lists approximately 100,000 clones. The sample comprised PBMCs. These receptors came from a man aged 50-59 years in good health and CMV-seropositive. Each CDR3 is given with its conserved first and last residue. D genes are given only for firm matches.

j_gene: TRBJ2-7; v_gene: TRBV6-6; d_gene: .; CDR3aa: CASGKGMMGGVEQYF; CDR3nt: TGTGCCAGCGGTAAAGGGATGATGGGGGGTGTCGAGCAGTACTTC
j_gene: TRBJ1-2; v_gene: TRBV19; d_gene: TRBD1; CDR3aa: CASSISSVYRGYGYTF; CDR3nt: TGTGCCAGTAGTATCTCCTCGGTGTACAGGGGCTATGGCTACACCTTC
j_gene: TRBJ1-1; v_gene: TRBV9; d_gene: .; CDR3aa: CASSGIGHMNTEAFF; CDR3nt: TGTGCCAGTTCAGGGATCGGGCACATGAACACTGAAGCTTTCTTT
j_gene: TRBJ2-3; v_gene: TRBV10-3; d_gene: .; CDR3aa: CAISENPRTTRHTDTQYF; CDR3nt: TGTGCCATCAGTGAAAATCCCCGGACTACCAGACACACAGATACGCAGTATTTT
j_gene: TRBJ1-2; v_gene: TRBV7-9; d_gene: .; CDR3aa: CASSLIGEYGYTF; CDR3nt: TGTGCCAGCAGCTTAATTGGGGAGTATGGCTACACCTTC
j_gene: TRBJ2-3; v_gene: TRBV2; d_gene: .; CDR3aa: CASSFNRADTQYF; CDR3nt: TGTGCCAGCAGTTTTAATAGAGCAGATACGCAGTATTTT
j_gene: TRBJ1-2; v_gene: TRBV7-2; d_gene: .; CDR3aa: CASSLGGAVLGYTF; CDR3nt: TGTGCCAGCAGCTTGGGTGGGGCCGTCCTCGGCTACACCTTC
j_gene: TRBJ2-1; v_gene: TRBV7-9; d_gene: TRBD1; CDR3aa: CASSLSGQFYNEQFF; CDR3nt: TGTGCCAGCAGCTTGTCGGGACAGTTCTACAATGAGCAGTTCTTC
j_gene: TRBJ2-4; v_gene: TRBV5-6; d_gene: TRBD1; CDR3aa: CASSLRTGGWENIQYF; CDR3nt: TGTGCCAGCAGCTTGCGTACAGGGGGCTGGGAAAACATTCAGTACTTC
j_gene: TRBJ1-1; v_gene: TRBV6-6; d_gene: TRBD1; CDR3aa: CASSSGQGKTSEAFF; CDR3nt: TGTGCCAGCAGCAGCGGACAGGGGAAGACGTCTGAAGCTTTCTTT
j_gene: TRBJ2-3; v_gene: TRBV5-8; d_gene: TRBD2; CDR3aa: CASSLLAGGSTDTQYF; CDR3nt: TGTGCCAGCAGCTTGCTAGCGGGAGGCAGCACAGATACGCAGTATTTT
j_gene: TRBJ1-2; v_gene: TRBV18; d_gene: TRBD1; CDR3aa: CASSPDRGLYGYTF; CDR3nt: TGTGCCAGCTCACCTGACAGGGGTCTCTATGGCTACACCTTC
j_gene: TRBJ2-1; v_gene: TRBV13; d_gene: .; CDR3aa: CASSYASRDNEQFF; CDR3nt: TGTGCCAGCAGCTATGCTTCGCGGGACAATGAGCAGTTCTTC
j_gene: TRBJ2-5; v_gene: TRBV27; d_gene: .; CDR3aa: CASIWEGVSQETQYF; CDR3nt: TGTGCCAGCATCTGGGAAGGGGTATCCCAAGAGACCCAGTACTTC
j_gene: TRBJ1-2; v_gene: TRBV18; d_gene: .; CDR3aa: CASSPGGAVYGYTF; CDR3nt: TGTGCCAGCTCACCGGGGGGTGCTGTCTATGGCTACACCTTC
j_gene: TRBJ2-3; v_gene: TRBV7-2; d_gene: .; CDR3aa: CASSPRSHTDTQYF; CDR3nt: TGTGCCAGCAGCCCGCGGAGCCACACAGATACGCAGTATTTT
j_gene: TRBJ1-4; v_gene: TRBV7-7; d_gene: .; CDR3aa: CASSPDQSATNEKLFF; CDR3nt: TGTGCTAGCAGCCCAGATCAAAGTGCAACTAATGAAAAACTGTTTTTT
j_gene: TRBJ1-1; v_gene: TRBV11-3; d_gene: .; CDR3aa: CASSYREGNTEAFF; CDR3nt: TGTGCCAGCTCATACAGGGAAGGGAACACTGAAGCTTTCTTT
j_gene: TRBJ2-4; v_gene: TRBV11-3; d_gene: .; CDR3aa: CASSPAQGPKNIQYF; CDR3nt: TGTGCCAGCAGCCCCGCCCAGGGGCCCAAAAACATTCAGTACTTC
j_gene: TRBJ2-2; v_gene: TRBV5-1; d_gene: .; CDR3aa: CASQREAGTGELFF; CDR3nt: TGCGCCAGCCAAAGGGAGGCGGGCACCGGGGAGCTGTTTTTT
j_gene: TRBJ2-1; v_gene: TRBV5-8; d_gene: .; CDR3aa: CASSLDNLLDEQFF; CDR3nt: TGTGCCAGCAGCTTGGATAACTTACTCGATGAGCAGTTCTTC
j_gene: TRBJ2-1; v_gene: TRBV11-3; d_gene: .; CDR3aa: CASSLKDYQLGNEQFF; CDR3nt: TGTGCCAGCAGCTTGAAGGACTACCAGTTAGGTAATGAGCAGTTCTTC
j_gene: TRBJ1-1; v_gene: TRBV27; d_gene: .; CDR3aa: CASSLKGDTEAFF; CDR3nt: TGTGCCAGCAGTTTAAAGGGGGACACTGAAGCTTTCTTT
j_gene: TRBJ2-3; v_gene: TRBV19; d_gene: TRBD2; CDR3aa: CASRREVTDTQYF; CDR3nt: TGTGCCAGTAGGCGGGAGGTGACAGATACGCAGTATTTT
j_gene: TRBJ2-6; v_gene: TRBV4-2; d_gene: .; CDR3aa: CASSQGVGAGANVLTF; CDR3nt: TGTGCCAGCAGCCAAGGGGTCGGAGCCGGGGCCAACGTCCTGACTTTC
j_gene: TRBJ2-5; v_gene: TRBV7-6; d_gene: .; CDR3aa: CASSTLRERETQYF; CDR3nt: TGTGCCAGCAGCACGTTACGTGAGAGAGAGACCCAGTACTTC
j_gene: TRBJ2-7; v_gene: TRBV6-6; d_gene: TRBD2; CDR3aa: CASRRGGRAVYEQYF; CDR3nt: TGTGCCAGCAGACGGGGCGGGAGGGCAGTGTACGAGCAGTACTTC